This is a list of T cell receptor beta chains from one sample in a study of chronic HIV infection and antiretroviral therapy. TCRdb reprocessed the 5' RACE reads via MiXCR and lists one record per CDR3 protein. The sample shows about 38,000 distinct CDR3 sequences, roughly 8% of them seen only once. Sequencing was done on a sample of peripheral blood. These receptors were obtained from an adult who had HIV and had not received antiretroviral therapy, or was an uninfected healthy control (not recorded which). The CDR3 runs from the conserved cysteine through the conserved F or W. Each record gives: D gene, J gene, clone size, V gene, CDR3 protein, CDR3 DNA. The D gene is left open where the match is weak. A clone size is listed for some rows: how often the clone was seen (once, few, many), or a class if it is expanded.

D: .
J: TRBJ1-2
size: many
V: TRBV29-1
CDR3: CSVDRVAGRKSYGYTF
DNA: TGCAGCGTTGATAGGGTCGCAGGAAGAAAATCCTATGGCTACACCTTC

D: .
J: TRBJ2-1
size: many
V: TRBV20-1
CDR3: CSADYNEQFF
DNA: TGCAGTGCTGACTACAATGAGCAGTTCTTC

D: TRBD1
J: TRBJ2-7
size: few
V: TRBV28
CDR3: CASTTSPGGLLSYEQYF
DNA: TGTGCCAGCACCACCTCCCCAGGGGGCCTACTCTCCTACGAGCAGTACTTC

D: .
J: TRBJ1-3
size: .
V: TRBV28
CDR3: CASSPPGVDTIYF
DNA: TGTGCCAGCAGTCCCCCAGGGGTGGACACCATATATTTT

D: TRBD2
J: TRBJ2-7
size: few
V: TRBV29-1
CDR3: CSVLVGGREQYF
DNA: TGCAGCGTTCTCGTGGGCGGGAGGGAGCAGTACTTC

D: .
J: TRBJ2-3
size: .
V: TRBV7-2
CDR3: CASSLKVSDDTQYF
DNA: TGTGCCAGCAGCTTAAAGGTCTCCGACGATACGCAGTATTTT

D: TRBD1
J: TRBJ1-2
size: many
V: TRBV24-1
CDR3: CATSDPSGGKNYGYTF
DNA: TGTGCCACCAGTGATCCTTCAGGGGGCAAGAACTATGGCTACACCTTC

D: TRBD1
J: TRBJ2-3
size: few
V: TRBV5-1
CDR3: CASSHSRTGLTDTQYF
DNA: TGCGCCAGCAGCCACAGTAGGACAGGGCTGACAGATACGCAGTATTTT

D: .
J: TRBJ2-5
size: .
V: TRBV28
CDR3: CASSLGGAPPDQETQYF
DNA: TGTGCCAGCAGTTTGGGGGGCGCACCACCCGATCAAGAGACCCAGTACTTC

D: .
J: TRBJ1-2
size: few
V: TRBV20-1
CDR3: CSASPEWGYGYTF
DNA: TGCAGTGCTAGTCCCGAGTGGGGGTATGGCTACACCTTC

D: .
J: TRBJ2-1
size: .
V: TRBV28
CDR3: CASSPGSPSSYNEQFF
DNA: TGTGCCAGCAGTCCGGGTAGTCCTAGCTCCTACAATGAGCAGTTCTTC

D: .
J: TRBJ2-7
size: medium-sized
V: TRBV13
CDR3: CASSFRSYEQYF
DNA: TGTGCCAGCAGCTTCCGCTCCTACGAGCAGTACTTC

D: .
J: TRBJ2-5
size: few
V: TRBV29-1
CDR3: CSVEGLQETQYF
DNA: TGCAGCGTTGAGGGATTACAAGAGACCCAGTACTTC

D: .
J: TRBJ1-3
size: many
V: TRBV28
CDR3: CASSPGGVSSGNTIYF
DNA: TGTGCCAGCAGCCCGGGGGGGGTGAGCTCTGGAAACACCATATATTTT

D: TRBD1
J: TRBJ1-1
size: .
V: TRBV3-1
CDR3: CASSPKRGPKNTEAFF
DNA: TGTGCCAGCAGCCCGAAAAGGGGGCCCAAGAACACTGAAGCTTTCTTT

D: .
J: TRBJ1-3
size: .
V: TRBV4-3
CDR3: CASSQEEGNTIYF
DNA: TGCGCCAGCAGCCAAGAGGAGGGCAACACCATATATTTT

D: TRBD1
J: TRBJ1-4
size: few
V: TRBV7-2
CDR3: CASSLAGQLNEKLFF
DNA: TGTGCCAGCAGCTTAGCGGGACAGCTAAATGAAAAACTGTTTTTT